A single sample gave rise to the 32 T cell receptor beta chains below, sequenced in a study of beta chain features in type 1 diabetes. TCRB transcripts that were expressed got sequenced, as all of the isolated RNA had been reverse transcribed. Here immunoSEQ multiplex PCR was the method, and the copy in TCRdb shows in-frame clones only, minus some. The sample includes roughly 300,000 clones, approximately 8.2% seen only once; the top ten take under 0.5%. Sequenced: central memory CD4+ T cells from blood. These receptors were taken from a woman in her late teens or twenties in good health.

This clone appeared a few times. This rearrangement joins TRBV15 to TRBJ2-1; TRBD1 matches 9 bases. Unmatched junction bases numbered 6, after V lost 0 bases and J lost 9 bases. This CDR3 comprises 15 residues. Germline V CDR1 and CDR2: LNHNV, YYDKDF (reference sequence). The CDR3, as DNA: TGTGCCACCAGCAGAGATGAGGGACAGGGTTTTGAGCAGTTCTTC. Amino acid sequence: CATSRDEGQGFEQFF.

This rearrangement joins TRBV7-9 to TRBJ2-7; TRBD1 matches 7 bases. The J segment lost 6 bases and the V segment lost 1 base, leaving 0 bases of the junction unmatched. The germline V gene encodes CDR1 SEHNR and CDR2 FQNEAQ (reference sequence). The CDR3 extends over 12 amino acids. Written as DNA, the CDR3 is TGTGCCAGCAGCTTAGACAGGGGCGAGCAGTACTTC. Translating gives CASSLDRGEQYF.

This clone was detected a few times. The chain has TRBV28 and TRBJ2-1; 11 bases fit TRBD2. The CDR3 length is 16 residues. Germline loops: CDR1 MDHEN, CDR2 SYDVKM. Unmatched junction bases numbered 8, after V lost 5 bases and J lost 5 bases. This chain's CDR3 is CASSPLLAGGNNEQFF. For the CDR3, the DNA is TGTGCCAGCAGTCCGCTTCTAGCGGGAGGTAACAATGAGCAGTTCTTC.

The chain links TRBV7-6 to TRBJ2-5; the D gene is possibly TRBD2 (6 bases). V dropped 8 bases and J dropped 4 bases, with 11 bases sitting between them. CDR3 size: 12 residues. Germline CDR1 is SGHVS and CDR2 is FNYEAQ. The CDR3 loop reads CASRGWGETQYF. In DNA, the CDR3 is TGTGCCAGCCGGGGGTGGGGAGAGACCCAGTACTTC.

The gene calls are TRBV6-1 and TRBJ1-3, with D unclear. CDR3 length: 15 residues. Germline assignment: CDR1 MNHNS and CDR2 SASEGT. Trimming took 3 bases from V and 0 from J, leaving 9 bases between them. The chain's CDR3 is CASSDMMSSGNTIYF. The CDR3 coding sequence is TGTGCCAGCAGTGACATGATGAGCTCTGGAAACACCATATATTTT.

The J gene is TRBJ2-2, the V gene TRBV7-9; 7 bases are a match to TRBD1. J was trimmed by 2 bases and V by 3 bases; bases with no gene match: 3. This CDR3 comprises 15 residues. The germline CDR1 and CDR2 sequences are SEHNR and FQNEAQ (reference sequence). CDR3 sequence: CASSFRDSNTGELFF. The CDR3 coding sequence is TGTGCCAGCAGCTTCCGGGACAGTAACACCGGGGAGCTGTTTTTT.

In its sample, this clone was seen a few times. The V call is TRBV7-2, the J call TRBJ2-5; TRBD1 matches 9 bases. Trimming at V came to 5 bases and at J to 5 bases, leaving 9 bases not matched to a gene. The length of the CDR3 is 15 residues. The germline V gene has CDR1 SGHTA and CDR2 FQGNSA. CDR3: CASSVNGQGRETQYF. Written as DNA, the CDR3 is TGTGCCAGCAGCGTCAACGGACAGGGGCGGGAGACCCAGTACTTC.

To note about this clone: Germline and junction disagree at one end, which may indicate a read error. This chain uses TRBV18 with TRBJ1-2, with 11 positions matching TRBD1. This CDR3 comprises 14 residues. CDR1 and CDR2 from the germline V gene are KGHSH and LQKENI. CDR3 nucleotide sequence: TGTGCCAGCTCGTCCACGATATCGCGGGACAGGGGGTACTTC. This codes for CASSSTISRDRGYF.

The DNA for the CDR3 is TGTGCCAGCAGCTTAAAATGGAGCACTGAAGCTTTCTTT. This codes for CASSLKWSTEAFF. The chain combines TRBV7-2 with TRBJ1-1; D ambiguous. Germline V gene sequence: CDR1 SGHTA, CDR2 FQGNSA. This CDR3 comprises 13 residues. V shed 2 bases and J shed 4 bases, with 8 bases lying between them.

This chain connects TRBV2 to TRBJ2-1; no firm D call. Trimming stripped 5 bases from V and 0 bases from J, with 5 bases between. Per the germline V gene, CDR1 is SNHLY and CDR2 is FYNNEI. The CDR3 is 13 amino acids. CDR3 sequence (DNA): TGTGCCAGCAGTCAAAGCTCCTACAATGAGCAGTTCTTC. The encoded protein is CASSQSSYNEQFF.

This chain connects TRBV7-9 to TRBJ2-1; D remains unclear. The germline CDR1 and CDR2 sequences are SEHNR and FQNEAQ (reference sequence). The CDR3 covers 13 residues. V was pared by 4 bases and J by 8 bases, with 12 bases between. CDR3 loop: CASSSYSDHEQFF. As DNA, the CDR3 is TGTGCCAGCAGCTCCTACTCCGACCATGAGCAGTTCTTC.

V and J are TRBV25-1 and TRBJ2-3; 7 nucleotides align to TRBD1. The CDR3 extends over 13 amino acids. J was trimmed by 3 bases and V by 6 bases; bases with no gene match: 3. Germline CDR1 is MGHDK and CDR2 is SYGVNS. The DNA of the CDR3 is TGTGCCAGCAGCGCGACAGGGACAGATACGCAGTATTTT. Protein: CASSATGTDTQYF.

This chain links TRBV4-2 with TRBJ2-7; D may match TRBD1 or TRBD2 (5 bases each). V was shortened by 0 bases and J by 5 bases, with 11 bases between the two germline ends. This CDR3 has 14 residues. CDR1 is LGHNA and CDR2 is YNFKEQ in the germline V gene. CDR3: CASSQEIRGHEQYF. CDR3 DNA: TGTGCCAGCAGCCAAGAGATAAGGGGACACGAGCAGTACTTC.

The chain uses TRBV6-1 and TRBJ2-7, with D maybe TRBD1 (5 bases). The CDR3 spans 13 residues. Germline assignment: CDR1 MNHNS and CDR2 SASEGT. With 2 bases removed from V and 6 bases from J, the gap between germline ends came to 11 bases. CDR3 region: CASSETQASEQYF. The CDR3 DNA is TGTGCCAGCAGTGAAACACAGGCTTCCGAGCAGTACTTC.

This sequence joins TRBV2 and TRBJ2-3; no clear D gene. The germline V gene encodes CDR1 SNHLY and CDR2 FYNNEI. The CDR3 length is 12 residues. Between the trimmed V and J ends, which lost 4 bases and 6 bases, there was a span of 8 bases. CDR3 protein: CASSVGVDTQYF. For the CDR3, the DNA is TGTGCCAGCAGTGTGGGTGTGGATACGCAGTATTTT.

This clone was observed at least ten times. The chain couples TRBV7-9 to TRBJ2-3; the match to TRBD1 covers 12 bases. Unmatched junction bases numbered 7, after V lost 5 bases and J lost 4 bases. Germline V lookup: CDR1 SEHNR, CDR2 FQNEAQ (reference sequence). This CDR3 region has 16 residues. CDR3: CASSPLGQGAADTQYF. In nucleotides, the CDR3 is TGTGCCAGCAGCCCACTGGGACAGGGGGCCGCAGATACGCAGTATTTT. The entire variable domain, with the rest obtained from reference TRBV7-9 and TRBJ2-3, is as follows: DTGVSQNPRHKITKRGQNVTFRCDPISEHNRLYWYRQTLGQGPEFLTYFQNEAQLEKSRLLSDRFSAERPKGSFSTLEIQRTEQGDSAMYLCASSPLGQGAADTQYFGPGTRLTVL.

V usage is TRBV5-8 and J usage is TRBJ2-5, with a tentative D call TRBD1 (6 bases). This CDR3 has 16 residues. The ends were cut back, 0 bases at V and 2 bases at J, with 14 bases in the middle. Per germline, CDR1 SGHTS and CDR2 YDEGEE. The CDR3: CASSLGVGGRQETQYF. The CDR3 DNA reads as TGTGCCAGCAGCTTGGGCGTAGGGGGTCGGCAAGAGACCCAGTACTTC.

This chain connects TRBV28 to TRBJ1-1, with a possible D match to TRBD1 (6 bases). Germline CDR1 reads MDHEN; CDR2 reads SYDVKM. The V and J ends lost 7 bases and 4 bases respectively, with 19 bases between them. The CDR3 is 15 residues long. The CDR3: CASTLMAGATTEAFF. The CDR3 DNA sequence: TGTGCCAGCACTCTCATGGCAGGGGCCACCACTGAAGCTTTCTTT.

This clone has more than one count but fewer than ten. The chain is built from TRBV11-2 and TRBJ2-5, with D possibly TRBD1 on 5 matching bases. Trimming shortened V by 0 bases and J by 3 bases, and 11 bases separated the two germline ends. This CDR3 region has 15 residues. Per the germline V gene, CDR1 is SGHAT and CDR2 is FQNNGV. The CDR3 DNA sequence: TGTGCCAGCAGCTTAGAGGGAACAGGAAAAGAGACCCAGTACTTC. This encodes CASSLEGTGKETQYF.

The rearrangement uses TRBV28 and TRBJ1-5; 7 nucleotides align to TRBD1. This CDR3 is built from 16 residues. The V gene's germline CDR1 is MDHEN and CDR2 SYDVKM. Trimming cost V 6 bases and J 3 bases; bases outside gene matches: 11. Written as DNA, the CDR3 is TGTGCCAGCAGAACAGGGGTCTCAGGTGCCAATCAGCCCCAGCATTTT. Translated: CASRTGVSGANQPQHF.

A few counts support this clone. This chain uses TRBV4-3 with TRBJ2-1, with TRBD1 matching 7 bases. CDR1 is LGHNA and CDR2 is YSLEER in the germline V gene. The CDR3 covers 15 residues. V lost 3 bases, J lost 7 bases, and 9 bases stayed unmatched. The CDR3 region is CASSHTSHRGNEQFF. The CDR3 DNA follows: TGCGCCAGCAGCCACACTTCACACAGGGGAAATGAGCAGTTCTTC.

J is TRBJ2-7 and V is TRBV6-6; D gene ambiguous. The V gene lost 4 bases and the J gene lost 5 bases, with 6 bases spanning the gap. The germline gives CDR1 MNHNY, CDR2 SVGAGI (reference sequence). CDR3 length equals 11 residues. CDR3 sequence reads: CASSSFHEQYF. In nucleotides, the CDR3 is TGTGCCAGCAGTTCATTTCACGAGCAGTACTTC.

This rearrangement joins TRBV6-5 to TRBJ1-1, with D hard to call. The CDR3 length is 14 residues. CDR1 is MNHEY and CDR2 is SVGAGI in the germline V gene. The V gene lost 6 bases and the J gene lost 2 bases, with 13 bases spanning the gap. CDR3 protein: CASSRTHDNTEAFF. The CDR3 DNA is TGTGCCAGCAGCCGGACGCATGACAACACTGAAGCTTTCTTT.

V and J are TRBV5-1 and TRBJ2-5, with D possibly TRBD1 on 5 matching bases. The V end was cut by 4 bases, the J end by 5 bases, with 12 bases between. The CDR3 runs to 13 residues. The germline CDR1 and CDR2 sequences are SGHRS and YFSETQ. Here the CDR3 reads CASSLREGETQYF. The DNA of the CDR3 is TGCGCCAGCAGCCTCAGGGAAGGGGAGACCCAGTACTTC. Full variable domain (outside the CDR3, taken from reference TRBV5-1 and TRBJ2-5): KAGVTQTPRYLIKTRGQQVTLSCSPISGHRSVSWYQQTPGQGLQFLFEYFSETQRNKGNFPGRFSGRQFSNSRSEMNVSTLELGDSALYLCASSLREGETQYFGPGTRLLVL.

This CDR3 reads CASSYSGGGSYEQYF. As DNA, the CDR3 is TGTGCCAGCAGTTACTCTGGCGGCGGCTCCTACGAGCAGTACTTC. This chain uses TRBV6-5 with TRBJ2-7; D remains ambiguous. Germline V gene lookup returns CDR1 MNHEY and CDR2 SVGAGI. Trimming cost V 0 bases and J 0 bases, with 9 bases left between them. The CDR3 has 15 residues.

The sample holds a few counts of this clone. The rearrangement uses TRBV20-1 and TRBJ2-1; D is uncertain. In germline, CDR1 is DFQATT, CDR2 SNEGSKA (reference sequence). The V end lost 4 bases, the J end lost 12 bases, and 10 bases lay between the germline ends. This CDR3 contains 10 residues. CDR3 loop: CSATKIGQFF. In DNA, the CDR3 is TGCAGTGCTACCAAAATAGGGCAGTTCTTC.

This chain uses TRBV29-1 with TRBJ1-2; D may be TRBD1 (5 bases). Trimming pared 5 bases from V and 5 bases from J, leaving 15 bases between. Germline V lookup: CDR1 SQVTM, CDR2 ANQGSEA. CDR3 size: 13 residues. The CDR3 sequence is CSVHRQYPYGYTF. The CDR3 DNA follows: TGCAGCGTTCATCGACAGTACCCTTATGGCTACACCTTC.

V usage is TRBV7-9 and J usage is TRBJ2-4; D perhaps matches TRBD2 (6 bases). The CDR3 covers 17 residues. Trimming stripped 5 bases from V and 1 base from J, with 18 bases between. Germline V gene sequence: CDR1 SEHNR, CDR2 FQNEAQ (reference sequence). The CDR3 DNA reads TGTGCCAGCAGCCCAGGACTCCGCGCGGGGGCCAAAAACATTCAGTACTTC. Translating gives CASSPGLRAGAKNIQYF.

This clone was detected only a few times. The rearrangement uses TRBV5-1 and TRBJ2-1; D may be TRBD2 (6 bases). Germline V lookup: CDR1 SGHRS, CDR2 YFSETQ. Trimming left V 4 bases short and J 6 bases short, with 14 bases between. This CDR3 comprises 14 residues. The CDR3 here is CASSPNGGGNEQFF. The CDR3 nucleotides are TGCGCCAGCAGCCCAAACGGGGGTGGCAATGAGCAGTTCTTC.

The J gene is TRBJ2-1, the V gene TRBV4-2, with 7 bases fitting TRBD2. The CDR3 contains 15 residues. The V segment lost 1 base and the J segment 7 bases; nucleotides outside the gene matches: 7. In germline, CDR1 is LGHNA, CDR2 YNFKEQ. The CDR3 loop reads CASSQVFWRENEQFF. The CDR3 DNA reads TGTGCCAGCAGCCAAGTTTTTTGGCGGGAGAATGAGCAGTTCTTC.

The chain has TRBV4-3 and TRBJ2-1, with TRBD2 as a possible D gene (6 bases). With 1 base removed from V and 2 bases from J, the gap between germline ends came to 15 bases. The CDR3 consists of 17 residues. Germline V CDR1 and CDR2: LGHNA, YSLEER. CDR3 sequence: CASSQVLDGSPYNEQFF. CDR3 nucleotide sequence: TGCGCCAGCAGCCAAGTTCTCGACGGGAGCCCCTACAATGAGCAGTTCTTC.

This chain connects TRBV6-5 to TRBJ2-7, with unresolved D. Germline lookup yields CDR1 MNHEY and CDR2 SVGAGI. The V end was cut by 0 bases, the J end by 5 bases, with 8 bases between. The CDR3 is 13 amino acids. The CDR3 bases are TGTGCCAGCAGTTACTCCCCAGGCCACGAGCAGTACTTC. This gives the protein CASSYSPGHEQYF.